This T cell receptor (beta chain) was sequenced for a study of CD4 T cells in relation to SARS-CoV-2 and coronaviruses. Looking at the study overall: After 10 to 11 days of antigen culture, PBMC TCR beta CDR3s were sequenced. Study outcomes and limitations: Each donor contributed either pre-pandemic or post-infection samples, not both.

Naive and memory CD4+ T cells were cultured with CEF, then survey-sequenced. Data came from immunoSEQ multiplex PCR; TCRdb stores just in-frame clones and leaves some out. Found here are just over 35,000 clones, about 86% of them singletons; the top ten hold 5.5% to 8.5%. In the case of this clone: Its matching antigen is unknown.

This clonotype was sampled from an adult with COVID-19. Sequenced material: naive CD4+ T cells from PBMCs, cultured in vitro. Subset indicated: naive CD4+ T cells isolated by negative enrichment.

The CDR3 nucleotides read TGCGCCAGCAGCCCCCGGAGGGGGCTTAGCACAGATACGCAGTATTTT. It codes for CASSPRRGLSTDTQYF. V and J are TRBV5-1 and TRBJ2-3, with a weak D call TRBD1 (7 bases). V lost 4 bases to trimming and J lost 0 bases, with 15 bases between them. The CDR3 has 16 residues. Per germline, CDR1 SGHRS and CDR2 YFSETQ. Filled out from reference TRBV5-1 and TRBJ2-3, the complete variable domain reads KAGVTQTPRYLIKTRGQQVTLSCSPISGHRSVSWYQQTPGQGLQFLFEYFSETQRNKGNFPGRFSGRQFSNSRSEMNVSTLELGDSALYLCASSPRRGLSTDTQYFGPGTRLTVL.